These 9 T cell receptor beta chains were sequenced from one sample in a study of human T cells and chemical hapten exposure. One entry per CDR3 protein, called by TCRdb with MiXCR from the RACE reads. Among around 110,000 distinct CDR3 sequences listed, around 10% were seen once. Specified time point: patch test 1, 2 weeks after DPC sensitization. Noted treatment: therapeutic diphenylcyclopropenone sensitization with weekly scalp DPC. The sample consisted of whole blood, taken in connection with sensitization to the hapten diphenylcyclopropenone (DPC). The receptors shown here come from a woman between 45 and 60 years old with alopecia areata. Some clones in this sample may be carry-over from other donors' samples.

This clonotype was recorded many times. This rearrangement joins TRBV10-3 to TRBJ2-1; D is undetermined. This CDR3 spans 12 amino acids. Trimming left V 3 bases short and J 6 bases short, with 6 bases between. Germline V gene sequence: CDR1 ENHRY, CDR2 SYGVKD. Here the CDR3 reads CAISESANEQFF. CDR3 DNA sequence: TGTGCCATCAGTGAAAGCGCCAATGAGCAGTTCTTC.

This clonotype was recorded at least ten times. The chain is built from TRBV18 and TRBJ2-6; weak D call: TRBD1 (6 bases). The V end was cut by 3 bases, the J end by 4 bases, with 16 bases between. Germline CDR1 is KGHSH and CDR2 is LQKENI. The CDR3 sequence is 17 residues long. Here the CDR3 reads CASSPNRDGRGANVLTF. The CDR3 DNA sequence: TGTGCCAGCTCACCTAACAGGGACGGCAGGGGGGCCAACGTCCTGACTTTC.

The table lists this clonotype with a few counts. The chain links TRBV5-1 to TRBJ1-4; D unclear. This CDR3 contains 14 residues. V gave up 3 bases and J gave up 2 bases, with 8 bases separating them. Germline V gives CDR1 SGHRS, CDR2 YFSETQ. CDR3 coding DNA: TGCGCCAGCAGCTACGGGCACACTAATGAAAAACTGTTTTTT. This translates into CASSYGHTNEKLFF. Based on the CDR3 plus reference TRBV5-1 and TRBJ1-4, the full variable domain is KAGVTQTPRYLIKTRGQQVTLSCSPISGHRSVSWYQQTPGQGLQFLFEYFSETQRNKGNFPGRFSGRQFSNSRSEMNVSTLELGDSALYLCASSYGHTNEKLFFGSGTQLSVL.

This clonotype was seen more than once but under ten times. The chain couples TRBV7-2 to TRBJ1-3; D gene unclear. CDR3 size: 16 residues. Germline CDR1 SGHTA, CDR2 FQGNSA. The germline V and J ends were trimmed by 1 base and 2 bases, with 12 bases remaining between them. CDR3 protein: CASSLGSGVPGNTIYF. The CDR3 DNA reads as TGTGCCAGCAGCTTAGGTTCCGGGGTCCCTGGAAACACCATATATTTT. The entire variable domain, with the rest obtained from reference TRBV7-2 and TRBJ1-3, is as follows: GAGVSQSPSNKVTEKGKDVELRCDPISGHTALYWYRQSLGQGLEFLIYFQGNSAPDKSGLPSDRFSAERTGGSVSTLTIQRTQQEDSAVYLCASSLGSGVPGNTIYFGEGSWLTVV.

This clonotype came up a few times. The rearrangement uses TRBV24-1 and TRBJ1-1; D unresolved. Germline CDR1 KGHDR, CDR2 SFDVKD. The CDR3 spans 15 residues. The germline V and J ends were trimmed by 5 bases and 0 bases, with 12 bases remaining between them. CDR3 DNA: TGTGCCACCAGTGCCGCGGACGCAGTGAACACTGAAGCTTTCTTT. Translated: CATSAADAVNTEAFF.

The V gene is TRBV6-5, the J gene TRBJ1-3; D gene ambiguous. From germline, CDR1 is MNHEY and CDR2 SVGAGI. The CDR3 consists of 13 residues. V lost 8 bases and J 1 base, leaving 9 bases between the germline ends. In DNA, the CDR3 is TGTGCCAGCCTCGCTAGGTCTGGAAACACCATATATTTT. It specifies CASLARSGNTIYF.

This clonotype has ten or more counts. The genes are TRBV4-1 and TRBJ2-2; D may correspond to TRBD1 or TRBD2 (5 bases each). CDR3 length: 15 amino acids. CDR1 MGHRA and CDR2 YSYEKL come from the germline V gene. Deletions cut 6 bases from V and 0 bases from J, with 11 bases between. This CDR3 reads CASRREGPNTGELFF. The CDR3 DNA reads TGCGCCAGCAGGCGAGAGGGACCGAACACCGGGGAGCTGTTTTTT.

This clonotype was detected ten times or more. V and J are TRBV20-1 and TRBJ2-7; D might be TRBD1 (5 bases). Trimming took 6 bases from V and 4 from J, leaving 22 bases between them. The CDR3 extends over 15 amino acids. Germline V gene sequence: CDR1 DFQATT, CDR2 SNEGSKA (reference sequence). DNA of the CDR3: TGCAGTGCAGCCTCCCCTCAGGGTGGGTTGTACGAGCAGTACTTC. This codes for CSAASPQGGLYEQYF.

The CDR3 loop reads CASSLFGSTDTQYF. The CDR3, as DNA: TGTGCCAGCAGCTTATTCGGGAGTACAGATACGCAGTATTTT. V usage is TRBV7-6 and J usage is TRBJ2-3; a possible D gene is TRBD2 (6 bases). Per the germline V gene, CDR1 is SGHVS and CDR2 is FNYEAQ. V dropped 2 bases and J dropped 3 bases, with 9 bases sitting between them. This CDR3 is built from 14 residues.